Below, 28 T cell receptor beta chains from the same sample are listed, as sequenced in a study of shared clonotypes between healthy human individuals. The table came from immunoSEQ multiplex PCR; TCRdb's copy has only in-frame clones and leaves some out. The table lists 2,500,000 or so clones, about 90% of them singletons, with around 0.4% in the top ten. The specimen sequenced was naive CD4+ T cells from PBMCs. Noted subset: CD45RA+ positively selected. The receptors were gathered from a man between 18 and 35 years old in good health. Some clones in this sample may be carry-over from other donors' samples.

This clone showed up just once. The rearrangement links TRBV27 to TRBJ2-5; TRBD1 matches at 7 bases. The CDR3 covers 16 residues. J gave up 4 bases and V 6 bases, and 14 bases lay outside the gene matches. Germline V gene lookup returns CDR1 MNHEY and CDR2 SMNVEV (reference sequence). This CDR3 reads CASSPWLAGGGETQYF. The CDR3 DNA reads as TGTGCCAGCAGCCCATGGCTGGCAGGGGGTGGAGAGACCCAGTACTTC.

This chain connects TRBV15 to TRBJ2-3; D not certain. Germline V gene sequence: CDR1 LNHNV, CDR2 YYDKDF (reference sequence). The V gene lost 6 bases and the J gene lost 3 bases, with 7 bases spanning the gap. This CDR3 comprises 12 residues. CDR3 sequence: CATRGRTDTQYF. The CDR3 DNA reads TGTGCCACCAGAGGCCGGACAGATACGCAGTATTTT.

The rearrangement uses TRBV11-3 and TRBJ2-1; perhaps TRBD1 as D (6 bases). The germline V gene has CDR1 SGHNT and CDR2 YENEEA. The CDR3 covers 19 residues. V was shortened by 5 bases and J by 7 bases, with 30 bases between the two germline ends. The CDR3 DNA follows: TGTGCCAGCAGCCCCAGGGGCGGCGTTTTTGCGGGCGAAGGGAATGAGCAGTTCTTC. Amino acid sequence: CASSPRGGVFAGEGNEQFF.

V usage is TRBV9 and J usage is TRBJ2-7; D possibly uses TRBD1 or TRBD2 (5 bases each). This CDR3 is 16 amino acids long. V was trimmed by 4 bases and J by 6 bases, leaving 23 bases between them. Germline-derived CDR1 and CDR2 are SGDLS and YYNGEE. The CDR3 DNA follows: TGTGCCAGCAGCCCCAGATTGAGGGGCCTATCTTCCGAGCAGTACTTC. Its translation: CASSPRLRGLSSEQYF.

The V gene is TRBV28, the J gene TRBJ1-5, with no clear D. Germline values: CDR1 MDHEN, CDR2 SYDVKM. V lost 2 bases, J lost 4 bases, and 12 bases lay in between. The CDR3 is made up of 15 amino acids. This CDR3 is CASSLNFAANQPQHF. The DNA for the CDR3 is TGTGCCAGCAGTTTAAACTTCGCGGCGAATCAGCCCCAGCATTTT.

The chain recombines TRBV15 with TRBJ2-7; 11 nucleotides match TRBD2. V was clipped by 2 bases and J by 0 bases; unmatched bases: 3. Germline loops: CDR1 LNHNV, CDR2 YYDKDF (reference sequence). The length of the CDR3 is 16 residues. This CDR3 is CATSRPGLAASYEQYF. The CDR3 DNA is TGTGCCACCAGCAGACCGGGACTAGCGGCCTCCTACGAGCAGTACTTC.

The genes are TRBV10-3 and TRBJ1-5; D unclear. The CDR3 is 14 residues long. CDR1 ENHRY and CDR2 SYGVKD come from the germline V gene. Deletions cut 3 bases from V and 9 bases from J, with 15 bases between. In DNA, the CDR3 is TGTGCCATCAGTGATCGTGACCGCGCGGGGCCCCAGCATTTT. Amino acids: CAISDRDRAGPQHF.

Concerning this clone: An end of the junction differs from the germline gene, which may be a read error. This same CDR3 is encoded by further DNA sequences in the sample. CDR3 nucleotide sequence: TGCGCCAGCAGTTTGGGACCGCGGGGGAATGAGCAGTTCTTC. Residues: CASSLGPRGNEQFF. The J gene is TRBJ2-1, the V gene TRBV5-1; TRBD2 matches 7 bases. Germline V gives CDR1 SGHRS, CDR2 YFSETQ. This CDR3 spans 14 amino acids.

The chain joins TRBV28 to TRBJ1-2; D is perhaps TRBD1 (5 bases). CDR1 is MDHEN and CDR2 is SYDVKM in the germline V gene. The CDR3 extends over 17 amino acids. V was pared by 6 bases and J by 0 bases, with 20 bases between. The DNA of the CDR3 is TGTGCCAGCAGCACGACCCTAGGTAGGGGAGCTAACTATGGCTACACCTTC. It encodes CASSTTLGRGANYGYTF.

The chain has TRBV29-1 and TRBJ2-1, with D perhaps matching TRBD1 or TRBD2 (5 bases each). V was trimmed by 5 bases and J by 0 bases, leaving 14 bases between them. CDR1 SQVTM and CDR2 ANQGSEA come from the germline V gene. This CDR3 is built from 15 residues. The CDR3 DNA sequence: TGCAGCGTTTTTGGGGACGGCTACTCCTACAATGAGCAGTTCTTC. It yields the protein CSVFGDGYSYNEQFF.

Concerning this clone: Other DNA sequences in this sample translate to the same CDR3. This chain connects TRBV28 to TRBJ2-7, with D possibly matching TRBD1 (5 bases). The CDR3 is 12 amino acids. V lost 6 bases and J lost 3, with 9 bases in between. Looked up from germline, CDR1 is MDHEN and CDR2 is SYDVKM. CDR3 DNA: TGTGCCAGCAGACCCGGACACTACGAGCAGTACTTC. Its protein is CASRPGHYEQYF.

J is TRBJ2-3 and V is TRBV5-4, with unresolved D. There are 17 residues in the CDR3. The V gene's germline CDR1 is SGHNT and CDR2 YYREEE (reference sequence). V gave up 4 bases and J gave up 3 bases, with 21 bases separating them. CDR3: CASSPPPVLWGTDTQYF. The CDR3 DNA reads as TGTGCCAGCAGCCCCCCTCCGGTTTTATGGGGAACAGATACGCAGTATTTT.

Turning to this clone: The sample contains more than one DNA sequence encoding this CDR3. J is TRBJ2-1 and V is TRBV5-1; 12 bases are shared with TRBD2. This CDR3 is 16 amino acids long. The germline gives CDR1 SGHRS, CDR2 YFSETQ. V dropped 1 base and J dropped 2; count of bases not matched to a gene: 1. This CDR3 is CASSLRLAGAYNEQFF. The CDR3 bases are TGCGCCAGCAGCTTGAGACTAGCGGGAGCCTACAATGAGCAGTTCTTC.

This clone was seen just once. The chain is built from TRBV7-2 and TRBJ2-5; 9 nucleotides align to TRBD2. Germline CDR1 is SGHTA and CDR2 is FQGNSA. This CDR3 region has 18 residues. V lost 7 bases, J lost 3 bases, and 18 bases stayed unmatched. CDR3 nucleotides: TGTGCCAGCACCCCGGAACGGTGGGGTAGCGGGAGTGAAGAGACCCAGTACTTC. It specifies CASTPERWGSGSEETQYF.

CDR3 sequence reads: CASSLWLMGGQGASGYTF. The CDR3, as DNA: TGTGCCAGCAGTTTATGGTTGATGGGGGGACAGGGGGCAAGTGGCTACACCTTC. The V gene is TRBV28, the J gene TRBJ1-2, with 12 positions matching TRBD1. Trimming removed 0 bases from V and 7 bases from J; junction bases left unmatched: 12. This CDR3 is 18 amino acids long. Germline V CDR1 and CDR2: MDHEN, SYDVKM.

This rearrangement joins TRBV28 to TRBJ2-7; D may be TRBD2 (7 bases). In germline, CDR1 is MDHEN, CDR2 SYDVKM. This CDR3 has 15 residues. V lost 6 bases to trimming and J lost 6 bases, with 21 bases between them. The CDR3 bases are TGTGCCAGCAGCCCAAGCCTCGGGGGGCGCTTCGAGCAGTACTTC. Translated: CASSPSLGGRFEQYF.

The V and J genes are TRBV7-9 and TRBJ1-2; TRBD1 is a possible D gene (5 bases). Germline-derived CDR1 and CDR2 are SEHNR and FQNEAQ (reference sequence). This CDR3 contains 15 residues. The V end lost 6 bases, the J end lost 2 bases, and 16 bases lay between the germline ends. The CDR3, as DNA: TGTGCCAGCAGGGGCGGACGGGGGAGAAACTATGGCTACACCTTC. Translation: CASRGGRGRNYGYTF. Full variable domain (outside the CDR3, taken from reference TRBV7-9 and TRBJ1-2): DTGVSQNPRHKITKRGQNVTFRCDPISEHNRLYWYRQTLGQGPEFLTYFQNEAQLEKSRLLSDRFSAERPKGSFSTLEIQRTEQGDSAMYLCASRGGRGRNYGYTFGSGTRLTVV.

The V call is TRBV6-6, the J call TRBJ1-5, with D possibly being TRBD1 (5 bases). The germline gives CDR1 MNHNY, CDR2 SVGAGI (reference sequence). This CDR3 comprises 14 residues. Trimming pared 2 bases from V and 6 bases from J, leaving 11 bases between. As DNA, the CDR3 is TGTGCCAGCAGTTACACCAGGGCTGCTCAGCCCCAGCATTTT. Translated: CASSYTRAAQPQHF.

This clone showed up just a few times. The chain employs TRBV14 and TRBJ1-1; TRBD1 is a possible D gene (5 bases). V lost 2 bases and J 1 base, leaving 11 bases between the germline ends. The CDR3 is 15 residues long. CDR1 is SGHDN and CDR2 is FVKESK in the germline V gene. This chain's CDR3 is CASSQRGGGNTEAFF. CDR3 coding DNA: TGTGCCAGCAGCCAACGTGGGGGAGGGAACACTGAAGCTTTCTTT. The full variable domain, completed using reference TRBV14 and TRBJ1-1, is EAGVTQFPSHSVIEKGQTVTLRCDPISGHDNLYWYRRVMGKEIKFLLHFVKESKQDESGMPNNRFLAERTGGTYSTLKVQPAELEDSGVYFCASSQRGGGNTEAFFGQGTRLTVV.

This chain joins TRBV7-8 and TRBJ2-7, with TRBD1 identical over 10 bases. The CDR3 sequence is 14 residues long. Trimming at V came to 5 bases and at J to 3 bases, leaving 4 bases not matched to a gene. Per the germline V gene, CDR1 is SGHVS and CDR2 is FQNEAQ. The CDR3 is CASSRTGGGYEQYF. CDR3 coding DNA: TGTGCCAGCAGCCGGACAGGGGGTGGCTACGAGCAGTACTTC.

This chain joins TRBV7-3 and TRBJ2-5; D could derive from TRBD1 or TRBD2 (5 bases each). Looked up from germline, CDR1 is SGHTA and CDR2 is FQGTGA. The CDR3 has 16 amino acids. Trimming left V 4 bases short and J 1 base short, with 16 bases between. CDR3 bases: TGTGCCAGCAGCTATGAGGGGCCTGGGGCCCAAGAGACCCAGTACTTC. Translation gives CASSYEGPGAQETQYF.

The V and J genes are TRBV9 and TRBJ2-1; the D is unclear. Germline CDR1 reads SGDLS; CDR2 reads YYNGEE. The CDR3 covers 14 residues. Trimming shortened V by 4 bases and J by 6 bases, and 14 bases separated the two germline ends. The CDR3 is CASSPYSSGNEQFF. CDR3 DNA: TGTGCCAGCAGCCCGTATAGTTCGGGCAATGAGCAGTTCTTC. The full variable domain, rest sourced from reference TRBV9 and TRBJ2-1, is DSGVTQTPKHLITATGQRVTLRCSPRSGDLSVYWYQQSLDQGLQFLIQYYNGEERAKGNILERFSAQQFPDLHSELNLSSLELGDSALYFCASSPYSSGNEQFFGPGTRLTVL.

The chain couples TRBV5-1 to TRBJ2-7, with TRBD1 as a possible D gene (6 bases). V lost 3 bases and J lost 0, with 13 bases in between. The CDR3 is made up of 15 amino acids. CDR1 and CDR2 (germline): SGHRS, YFSETQ. In nucleotides, the CDR3 is TGCGCCAGCAGCTATTCACAGGGTTACTCCTACGAGCAGTACTTC. This translates into CASSYSQGYSYEQYF.

This clone came up once. This rearrangement joins TRBV29-1 to TRBJ2-2; 11 bases line up with TRBD2. Germline V lookup: CDR1 SQVTM, CDR2 ANQGSEA. CDR3 length: 16 residues. J was trimmed by 3 bases and V by 1 base; bases with no gene match: 4. DNA of the CDR3: TGCAGCGTTGAAGTGGGACTAGCGGAGCACACCGGGGAGCTGTTTTTT. Encoded protein: CSVEVGLAEHTGELFF.

The chain links TRBV11-2 to TRBJ1-2, with D hard to call. This CDR3 has 14 amino acids. CDR1 and CDR2 from the germline V gene are SGHAT and FQNNGV. Trimming took off 0 bases at V and 7 bases at J, with 12 bases between the two ends. DNA of the CDR3: TGTGCCAGCAGCTTAGATTCCGGCTCCGGTGGCTACACCTTC. Residues: CASSLDSGSGGYTF.

The chain combines TRBV19 with TRBJ1-2, with D possibly TRBD1 on 6 matching bases. This CDR3 is built from 14 residues. Trimming took 9 bases from V and 3 from J, leaving 17 bases between them. Germline assignment: CDR1 LNHDA and CDR2 SQIVND (reference sequence). CDR3 in DNA: TGTGCCAGCCTCCGGAGGGGGACATACTATGGCTACACCTTC. Protein product: CASLRRGTYYGYTF.

V is TRBV2 and J is TRBJ2-3; 9 positions match TRBD1. This CDR3 has 16 amino acids. Per germline, CDR1 SNHLY and CDR2 FYNNEI. J lost 1 base, V lost 6 bases, and 8 bases had no gene match. This CDR3 reads CASSKQGAVGTDTQYF. CDR3 DNA: TGTGCCAGCAGCAAACAGGGGGCGGTCGGCACAGATACGCAGTATTTT.

The genes are TRBV2 and TRBJ2-2; 7 bases agree with TRBD2. Trimming cost V 8 bases and J 0 bases; bases outside gene matches: 9. There are 16 residues in the CDR3. CDR1 and CDR2 (germline): SNHLY, FYNNEI. Written as DNA, the CDR3 is TGTGCCAGCTCGTTGAGGCGGGAGACGAACACCGGGGAGCTGTTTTTT. This translates into CASSLRRETNTGELFF. Full variable domain (rest looked up from reference TRBV2 and TRBJ2-2): EPEVTQTPSHQVTQMGQEVILRCVPISNHLYFYWYRQILGQKVEFLVSFYNNEISEKSEIFDDQFSVERPDGSNFTLKIRSTKLEDSAMYFCASSLRRETNTGELFFGEGSRLTVL.